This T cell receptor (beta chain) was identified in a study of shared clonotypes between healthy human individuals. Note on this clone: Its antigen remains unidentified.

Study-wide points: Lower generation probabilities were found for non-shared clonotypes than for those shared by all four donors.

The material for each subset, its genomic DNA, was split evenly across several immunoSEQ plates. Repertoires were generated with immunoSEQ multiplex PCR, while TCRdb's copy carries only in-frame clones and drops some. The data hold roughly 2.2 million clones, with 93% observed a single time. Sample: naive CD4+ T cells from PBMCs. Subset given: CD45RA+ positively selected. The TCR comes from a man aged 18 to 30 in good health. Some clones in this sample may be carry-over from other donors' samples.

The CDR3, as DNA: TGTGCCAGTAGTATCGGGACACAGAATGGAAACACCATATATTTT. This encodes CASSIGTQNGNTIYF. The chain combines TRBV19 with TRBJ1-3; D is possibly TRBD1 (6 bases). The CDR3 length is 15 residues. Trimming left V 3 bases short and J 3 bases short, with 12 bases between. Germline lookup yields CDR1 LNHDA and CDR2 SQIVND (reference sequence). The whole variable domain, filled in from reference TRBV19 and TRBJ1-3, reads DGGITQSPKYLFRKEGQNVTLSCEQNLNHDAMYWYRQDPGQGLRLIYYSQIVNDFQKGDIAEGYSVSREKKESFPLTVTSAQKNPTAFYLCASSIGTQNGNTIYFGEGSWLTVV.